This T cell receptor (beta chain) was captured in a study of T cell repertoires in cytomegalovirus infection. Germline V gives CDR1 MNHEY, CDR2 SMNVEV (reference sequence). Trimming cost V 4 bases and J 1 base, with 10 bases left between them. CDR3 length equals 14 residues. With respect to this clonotype: The target antigen is unknown.

One entry per CDR3 protein, called by TCRdb with MiXCR from the reads. The table records around 750,000 distinct CDR3 sequences, 32% of them present only once. Here the sequenced sample was cultured CD8+ T cells from PBMCs, taken from culture after CMV antigen stimulation. This receptor was obtained from a human donor in good health (CMV status not recorded). Some clones in this sample may be carry-over from other donors' samples. The gene calls are TRBV27 and TRBJ1-2; no clear D gene. The CDR3 spells CASSSSGVNYGYTF. The CDR3 region has the DNA TGTGCCAGCAGTTCGTCAGGAGTTAACTATGGCTACACCTTC.